Below are 8 T cell receptor beta chains sequenced from a single sample in a study of shared clonotypes between healthy human individuals. The method was immunoSEQ multiplex PCR; TCRdb's version includes in-frame clones alone and lacks a portion of them. Seen here are hundreds of thousands of clones, about three quarters observed once, and the top ten hold around 1.8%. The sequenced sample was memory CD4+ T cells sorted from blood. Subset defined: CD45RA-negative fraction. These TCRs come from a woman aged 25 to 39 in good health.

This clone was found a few times. The chain employs TRBV29-1 and TRBJ2-7; TRBD2 is a possible D gene (6 bases). This CDR3 is built from 12 residues. The ends were cut back, 6 bases at V and 2 bases at J, with 11 bases in the middle. Germline CDR1 and CDR2: SQVTM and ANQGSEA. CDR3 protein: CSVGAGTYEQYF. The CDR3 DNA is TGCAGCGTCGGGGCGGGAACCTACGAGCAGTACTTC.

This clone has only a few counts. V is TRBV2 and J is TRBJ1-1; 8 bases match TRBD1. The CDR3 runs to 17 residues. After removal of 3 bases from V and 0 bases from J, the junction contained 9 bases not matched to a gene. Germline lookup yields CDR1 SNHLY and CDR2 FYNNEI. The CDR3 nucleotides read TGTGCCAGCAGTGATCCCGACAGGGGAAGCATGAACACTGAAGCTTTCTTT. Its translation: CASSDPDRGSMNTEAFF.

This clone came up once. V and J are TRBV27 and TRBJ2-2; D tentatively reads TRBD1 or TRBD2 (5 bases each). Germline assignment: CDR1 MNHEY and CDR2 SMNVEV (reference sequence). This CDR3 is 13 amino acids long. Trimming removed 5 bases from V and 11 bases from J, with 15 bases in between. The CDR3 DNA reads as TGTGCCAGCAGTGGGACCCGGACGGGAGAGCTGTTTTTT. It translates to CASSGTRTGELFF.

This sequence joins TRBV28 and TRBJ1-1, with a tentative D call TRBD1 (5 bases). CDR1 and CDR2 from the germline V gene are MDHEN and SYDVKM. There are 14 residues in the CDR3. Trimming pared 7 bases from V and 3 bases from J, leaving 15 bases between. For the CDR3, the DNA is TGTGCCAGCACGGGGGGAGGGAGCTACACTGAAGCTTTCTTT. Amino acids: CASTGGGSYTEAFF.

This chain connects TRBV7-2 to TRBJ2-5; D is unclear. CDR3 length: 14 amino acids. Germline CDR1 is SGHTA and CDR2 is FQGNSA. Trimming left V 0 bases short and J 4 bases short, with 9 bases between. The CDR3 region is CASSLAGRRETQYF. The CDR3 DNA reads as TGTGCCAGCAGCTTAGCTGGCAGGCGAGAGACCCAGTACTTC.

This sequence joins TRBV10-1 and TRBJ1-2; 7 bases match TRBD1. CDR3 length equals 15 residues. Unmatched junction bases numbered 5, after V lost 2 bases and J lost 2 bases. The V gene's germline CDR1 is WNHNN and CDR2 SYGVQD (reference sequence). The CDR3 coding sequence is TGCGCCAGCAGTGAGGGGACAGAGGGGAACTATGGCTACACCTTC. Translation gives CASSEGTEGNYGYTF.

The chain couples TRBV7-9 to TRBJ2-3, with D uncertain. The V gene's germline CDR1 is SEHNR and CDR2 FQNEAQ (reference sequence). Trimming removed 3 bases from V and 4 bases from J, with 11 bases in between. The CDR3 spans 14 residues. The CDR3 DNA reads as TGTGCCAGCAGCTTCTCTACTGTCGCAGATACGCAGTATTTT. Translation gives CASSFSTVADTQYF.

The chain uses TRBV5-4 and TRBJ2-7, with 10 bases identical to TRBD1. Germline-derived CDR1 and CDR2 are SGHNT and YYREEE (reference sequence). V shed 2 bases and J 10 bases; nucleotides not matched to a gene: 6. The CDR3 has 13 amino acids. CDR3 loop: CASSFDRGPRQYF. As DNA, the CDR3 is TGTGCCAGCAGCTTTGACAGGGGGCCCCGACAGTACTTC.